This is a list of T cell receptor beta chains from one sample in a study of circulating and synovial CD4+ cells in juvenile arthritis. TCRdb's table, derived via immunoSEQ multiplex PCR, lists solely in-frame clones and lacks some. The data show tens of thousands of clones, nearly 95% seen once. Source material: CD4+ T cells from blood. Receptor source: a human donor with juvenile idiopathic arthritis. Each CDR3 is given with its conserved first and last residue. D genes are given only for firm matches. Size is stated for part of the rows, as once, few or many counts, or as a class when the clone is expanded.

d_call	cdr3_length	clone_size	v_call	j_call	cdr3_nt	cdr3_aa
TRBD1	16	once	TRBV18	TRBJ1-1	TGTGCCAGCTCAGCCGGGACAGCCTCCATGAACACTGAAGCTTTCTTT	CASSAGTASMNTEAFF
-	19	-	TRBV6-1	TRBJ1-6	TGTGCCAGCAGTGTCACAGGGTCATTCCCTCCTCCATCTAATTCACCCCTCCACTTT	CASSVTGSFPPPSNSPLHF
-	11	-	TRBV6-5	TRBJ2-2	TGTGCCAGCAGTCGGACCGGGGAGCTGTTTTTT	CASSRTGELFF
TRBD1	14	-	TRBV6-5	TRBJ2-7	TGTGCCAGCAGCCCTTCAGGGGGAGTTTACGAGCAGTACTTC	CASSPSGGVYEQYF
-	15	-	TRBV28	TRBJ1-2	TGTGCCAGCAGTTCCCAGGGGATTCAGGACTATGGCTACACCTTC	CASSSQGIQDYGYTF
-	12	-	TRBV2	TRBJ2-1	TGTGCCAGCAGCGTGGACTTGAACGAGCAGTTCTTC	CASSVDLNEQFF
TRBD1	14	-	TRBV6-5	TRBJ1-4	TGTGCCAGCAGTTCGGACAGGGGTTGGGAAAAACTGTTTTTT	CASSSDRGWEKLFF
TRBD1	16	-	TRBV18	TRBJ2-1	TGTGCCAGCTCACCGTCCAGGACAGGGGGCTACAATGAGCAGTTCTTC	CASSPSRTGGYNEQFF
-	14	once	TRBV7-2	TRBJ2-7	TGTGCCAGCAGCCCAGAGGTATTGGTTTACGAGCAGTACTTC	CASSPEVLVYEQYF
TRBD2	15	-	TRBV15	TRBJ2-1	TGTGCCACCAGCAGCACTAGCGGGGGTTTAAGTGAGCAGTTCTTC	CATSSTSGGLSEQFF
-	14	once	TRBV4-1	TRBJ2-1	TGCGCCAGCGGGGTGAGGGGGGGCAACAATGAGCAGTTCTTC	CASGVRGGNNEQFF
-	14	-	TRBV9	TRBJ2-7	TGTGCCAGCGGCCGTGAGGAGGCTACGTACGAGCAGTACTTC	CASGREEATYEQYF
-	13	once	TRBV2	TRBJ1-2	TGTGCCAGCATTGAGGAAGCTAACTATGGCCACACCTTC	CASIEEANYGHTF
TRBD2	20	-	TRBV27	TRBJ2-4	TGTGCCAGCAGTTTAGGTCCCGGGACTAGCGGGGGGGTAGCCAAAAACATTCAGTACTTC	CASSLGPGTSGGVAKNIQYF
TRBD1	14	-	TRBV7-2	TRBJ1-2	TGTGCCAGCAGCTTACACAGGGGCCCCTATGGCTACACCTTC	CASSLHRGPYGYTF
-	16	-	TRBV5-5	TRBJ2-7	TGTGCCAGCAGCTTGGGAGGCTCCGCCCCCTTCTACGAGCAGTACTTC	CASSLGGSAPFYEQYF
TRBD1	15	-	TRBV27	TRBJ2-1	TGTGCCAGCAGTTTGGGACAGGGTCCCTACAATGAGCAGTTCTTC	CASSLGQGPYNEQFF
-	14	-	TRBV11-3	TRBJ1-2	TGTGCCAGCAGCTTAAACAGCCAGGGAAGTGGCTACACCTTC	CASSLNSQGSGYTF
-	14	-	TRBV7-3	TRBJ1-1	TGTGCCAGCAGGCTGACAGGAGGAAACACTGAAGCTTTCTTT	CASRLTGGNTEAFF
TRBD1	12	once	TRBV11-3	TRBJ1-1	TGTGCCAGCGGGACAGGGGGACCCGAAGCTTTCTTT	CASGTGGPEAFF
TRBD1	17	-	TRBV5-1	TRBJ1-3	TGCGCCAGCAGCTTGGAGGGACAGTTATACTCTGGAAACACCATATATTTT	CASSLEGQLYSGNTIYF
-	14	-	TRBV18	TRBJ1-2	TGTGCCAGCTCATCGCCTTTGAAGGACTTTGGCTACACCTTC	CASSSPLKDFGYTF
-	18	-	TRBV7-2	TRBJ2-7	TGTGCCAGCAGCTTAGTAGCCAGCGGGACTCTCAGGGGCTACGAGCAGTACTTC	CASSLVASGTLRGYEQYF
TRBD1	15	-	TRBV28	TRBJ1-5	TGTGCCAGCAGACCTGGACAGGGGGCGAATCAGCCCCAGCATTTT	CASRPGQGANQPQHF
TRBD1	15	few	TRBV4-2	TRBJ1-5	TGTGCCAGGAACGACAGGGGGCAGAGCAATCAGCCCCAGCATTTT	CARNDRGQSNQPQHF
TRBD1	12	-	TRBV5-4	TRBJ1-1	TGTGCCAGCAGTGGACAGGGGACTGAAGCTTTCTTT	CASSGQGTEAFF
-	14	-	TRBV30	TRBJ1-2	TGTGCCTGGAGTGTATCAGGGATTGACTATGGCTACACCTTC	CAWSVSGIDYGYTF
TRBD2	15	-	TRBV27	TRBJ2-7	TGTGCCAGCAGTTTGGGGCGGGGGAGCTCCTACGAGCAGTACTTC	CASSLGRGSSYEQYF
TRBD1	15	-	TRBV11-2	TRBJ1-5	TGTGCCAGCAGCTCCGGGACAGGCGCATTCTCGCCCCAGCATTTT	CASSSGTGAFSPQHF
TRBD1	15	-	TRBV9	TRBJ2-2	TGTGCCAGCAGCGAGGGGGGACAGGCCACCGGGGAGCTGTTTTTT	CASSEGGQATGELFF
-	16	once	TRBV7-6	TRBJ1-3	TGTGCCAGCAGCCCTGAGTACGCGGACAGTCTGGACACCATATATTTT	CASSPEYADSLDTIYF
-	16	-	TRBV11-2	TRBJ2-2	TGTGCCAGCACCCCTATCGGGGGGCTGGTCACCGGGGAGCTGTTTTTT	CASTPIGGLVTGELFF
-	15	-	TRBV6-5	TRBJ1-5	TGTGCCAGCAGTCCCGACACGTGGAGCAATCAGCCCCAGCATTTT	CASSPDTWSNQPQHF
-	15	once	TRBV7-8	TRBJ1-5	TGTGCCAGCAGCTTGGTTTCGGGGAGCAATCAGCCCCAGCATTTT	CASSLVSGSNQPQHF
-	18	-	TRBV28	TRBJ2-5	TGTGCCAGCAGTTCGCCCCCCAGGCCCCCAGCTACCGAAGAGACCCAGTACTTC	CASSSPPRPPATEETQYF
TRBD2	15	once	TRBV4-2	TRBJ2-7	TGTGCCAGCAGCCAAGATACTAGCGCAACCTACGAGCAGTACTTC	CASSQDTSATYEQYF
TRBD1	13	-	TRBV5-6	TRBJ1-4	TGTGCCAGCAGCCAGGACAGGGGGCAAAAACTGTTTTTT	CASSQDRGQKLFF
TRBD1	16	-	TRBV4-1	TRBJ1-4	TGCGCCAGCAGCCAAGGACAGGGGGCCCTTAATGAAAAACTGTTTTTT	CASSQGQGALNEKLFF
-	22	-	TRBV23-1	TRBJ1-5	TGCGCCAGCAGTCAACCGAACCCAGTGTGGGGGGGCCATTCTAATAGCAATCAGCCCCAGCATTTT	CASSQPNPVWGGHSNSNQPQHF
-	16	-	TRBV28	TRBJ1-2	TGTGCCAGCAGCCCCGTGGGAGGGGGGTCCTATTATGGCTACACCTTC	CASSPVGGGSYYGYTF